The entry below gives a single TCR beta chain sequence along with its context. The target antigen is unknown. Reverse transcription of extracted RNA yielded cDNA, which provided the sequencing template. Assay used: immunoSEQ multiplex PCR; TCRdb lists only in-frame clones, some missing. Here the sample spans fewer than 250,000 clones, about three fifths being singletons. This sample was taken from a study of CD8+ T cells in alopecia areata. Study-level points and caveats: Administration of tofacitinib significantly diminished scalp clonality and expanded CD8+ clones within the top 100. In scalp and blood, many expanded lesional clones persisted during tofacitinib. Clarity of TCR sharing across patients fell short of that in mice, possibly HLA-related.

Sample treatment: oral pan-JAK inhibitor, 5-10 mg twice daily. The V gene's germline CDR1 is MNHNS and CDR2 SASEGT. The V end was cut by 1 base, the J end by 3 bases, with 10 bases between. This CDR3 has 15 residues. The rearrangement uses TRBV6-1 and TRBJ2-1, with D uncertain. Here the sequenced sample was CD4+ T cells sorted from blood, taken at week 4, from a patient treated with tofacitinib. The sequence was obtained from a human donor with alopecia areata. The DNA of the CDR3 is TGTGCCAGCAGTGAAGAGGGCAGAGACTACAATGAGCAGTTCTTC. Encoded protein: CASSEEGRDYNEQFF.